This T cell receptor (beta chain) comes out of a study of PD-1 blockade in classical Hodgkin lymphoma. Overall study: It was nivolumab at 3 mg/kg, given intravenously every 2 weeks, that patients received. Points from the study as a whole: Patients who responded completely had about the same baseline diversity as newly diagnosed patients. Newly diagnosed patients were reported to start with lower TCR diversity than healthy donors.

Every patient relapsed after autologous stem cell transplantation, and brentuximab vedotin exposure varied. Patients had relapsed/refractory classical Hodgkin lymphoma with complete response, partial response or progressive disease as best response. Concerning this clone itself: Its antigen is still unknown.

TCRdb keeps only in-frame clones here, not all; method: immunoSEQ multiplex PCR. Of 15,000 to 16,000 clones listed, over 80% were seen once; the top ten hold over 30%. The receptor was isolated from a human donor with classical Hodgkin lymphoma. The specimen comprised peripheral blood mononuclear cells (PBMCs), sampled before the second cycle of nivolumab.

DNA for the CDR3: TGTGCCAGCTCACCTCATTTAACAGACAGCCACGGGGCCTCTGGGGCCAACGTCCTGACTTTC. Translated: CASSPHLTDSHGASGANVLTF. V and J are TRBV18 and TRBJ2-6; the D call may be TRBD1 or TRBD2 (5 bases each). The germline CDR1 and CDR2 sequences are KGHSH and LQKENI. This CDR3 region has 21 residues. The V end was cut by 3 bases, the J end by 0 bases, with 24 bases between.